A single T cell receptor beta chain is shown here with its context. Its antigen remains unknown. The same CDR3 arises from other DNA sequences in this sample as well. This sample stems from a study of shared clonotypes between healthy human individuals. Broader study findings: Generation probabilities were higher for clonotypes shared across all four sorted-subset donors than for unshared ones. Only blood samples were collected, and tissue repertoires likely differ.

Data came from immunoSEQ multiplex PCR; TCRdb stores just in-frame clones and leaves some out. Among over 2 million clones listed, under 95% were seen once. The CDR3 is made up of 11 amino acids. Germline V gene sequence: CDR1 DFQATT, CDR2 SNEGSKA (reference sequence). The V end was cut by 5 bases, the J end by 7 bases, with 9 bases between. Sequenced input: naive CD4+ T cells from PBMCs. Noted subset: CD45RA+ positively selected. V is TRBV20-1 and J is TRBJ2-1; D unresolved. The receptor comes from a man aged 18 to 29 in good health. Some clones in this sample may be carry-over from other donors' samples. The CDR3 loop reads CSAPSRNEQFF. The CDR3 coding sequence is TGCAGTGCTCCCTCTCGGAATGAGCAGTTCTTC.